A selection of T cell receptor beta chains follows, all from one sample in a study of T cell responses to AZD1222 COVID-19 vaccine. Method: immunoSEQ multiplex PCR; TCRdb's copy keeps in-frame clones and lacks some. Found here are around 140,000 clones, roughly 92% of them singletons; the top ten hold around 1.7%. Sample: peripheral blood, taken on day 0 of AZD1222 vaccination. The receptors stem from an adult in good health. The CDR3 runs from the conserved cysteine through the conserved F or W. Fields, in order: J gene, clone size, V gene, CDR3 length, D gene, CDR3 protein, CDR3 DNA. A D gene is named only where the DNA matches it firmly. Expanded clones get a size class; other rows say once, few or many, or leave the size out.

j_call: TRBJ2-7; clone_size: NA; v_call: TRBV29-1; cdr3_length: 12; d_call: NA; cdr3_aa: CSVVQGNYEQYF; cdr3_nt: TGCAGCGTTGTCCAGGGTAACTACGAGCAGTACTTC
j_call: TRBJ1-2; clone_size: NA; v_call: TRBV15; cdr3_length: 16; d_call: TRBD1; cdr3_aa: CATSRDSGGQTNGYTF; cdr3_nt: TGTGCCACCAGCAGAGATTCAGGGGGACAGACTAATGGCTACACCTTC
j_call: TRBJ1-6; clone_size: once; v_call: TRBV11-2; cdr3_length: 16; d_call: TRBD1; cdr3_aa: CASSRSWTGLYSPLHF; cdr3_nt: TGTGCCAGCAGTCGATCTTGGACAGGGCTTTATTCACCCCTCCACTTT
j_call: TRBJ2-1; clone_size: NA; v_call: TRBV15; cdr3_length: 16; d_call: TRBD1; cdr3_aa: CATSSLGTGRVNEQFF; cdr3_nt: TGTGCCACCAGCAGCCTGGGGACAGGGAGGGTCAATGAGCAGTTCTTC
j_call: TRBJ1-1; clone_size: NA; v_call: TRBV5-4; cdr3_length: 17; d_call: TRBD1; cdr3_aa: CASSGFPTGERNTEAFF; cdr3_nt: TGTGCCAGCAGCGGTTTTCCAACAGGGGAGAGGAACACTGAAGCTTTCTTT
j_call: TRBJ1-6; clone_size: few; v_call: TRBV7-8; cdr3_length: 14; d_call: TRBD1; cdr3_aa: CASSTRQGNSPLHF; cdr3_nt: TGTGCCAGCAGCACTCGACAGGGAAATTCACCCCTCCACTTT
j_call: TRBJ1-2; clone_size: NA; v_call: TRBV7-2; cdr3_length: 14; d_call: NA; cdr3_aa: CASSSRDRIYGYTF; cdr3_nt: TGTGCCAGCAGCTCCAGGGATCGTATCTATGGCTACACCTTC
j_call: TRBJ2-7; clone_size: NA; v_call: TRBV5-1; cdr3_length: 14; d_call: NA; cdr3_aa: CASSPQGVSYEQYF; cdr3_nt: TGCGCCAGCAGTCCACAGGGTGTCTCCTACGAGCAGTACTTC
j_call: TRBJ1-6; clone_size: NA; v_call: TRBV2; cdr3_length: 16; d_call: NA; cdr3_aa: CASSELRGANNSPLHF; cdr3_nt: TGTGCCAGCAGTGAATTACGGGGGGCCAATAATTCACCCCTCCACTTT
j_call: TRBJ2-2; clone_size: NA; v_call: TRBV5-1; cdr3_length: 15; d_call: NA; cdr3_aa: CASRPTGLNTGELFF; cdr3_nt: TGCGCCAGCAGGCCCACAGGTTTAAACACCGGGGAGCTGTTTTTT
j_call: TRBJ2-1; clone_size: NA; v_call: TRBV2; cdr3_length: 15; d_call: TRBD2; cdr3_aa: CASTRGLADNNEQFF; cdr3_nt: TGTGCCAGCACCCGGGGACTAGCGGACAACAATGAGCAGTTCTTC
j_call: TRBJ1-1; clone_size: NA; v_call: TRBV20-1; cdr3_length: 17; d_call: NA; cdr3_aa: CSASVRVTPPMNTEAFF; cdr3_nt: TGCAGTGCTAGTGTCCGCGTCACCCCCCCGATGAACACTGAAGCTTTCTTT
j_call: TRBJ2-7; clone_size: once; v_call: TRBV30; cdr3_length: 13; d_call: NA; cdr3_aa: CAGTKVGSYEQYF; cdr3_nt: TGTGCCGGTACAAAGGTAGGATCCTACGAGCAGTACTTC
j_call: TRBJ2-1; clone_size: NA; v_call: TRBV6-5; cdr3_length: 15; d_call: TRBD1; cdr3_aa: CASSPSGTGYNEQFF; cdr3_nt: TGTGCCAGCAGTCCGTCCGGGACAGGGTACAATGAGCAGTTCTTC
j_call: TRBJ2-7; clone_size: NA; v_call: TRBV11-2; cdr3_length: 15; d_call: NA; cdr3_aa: CASSLNRGGSYEQYF; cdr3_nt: TGTGCCAGCAGCTTAAACAGGGGGGGCTCCTACGAGCAGTACTTC
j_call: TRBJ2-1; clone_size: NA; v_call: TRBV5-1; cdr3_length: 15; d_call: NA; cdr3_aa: CASSPLGHPANEQFF; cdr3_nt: TGCGCCAGCAGCCCCCTGGGACATCCGGCCAATGAGCAGTTCTTC
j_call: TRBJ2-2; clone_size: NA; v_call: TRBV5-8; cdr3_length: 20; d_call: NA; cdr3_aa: CASSLVTAGLREPRTGELFF; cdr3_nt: TGTGCCAGCAGCTTGGTCACGGCAGGCCTACGGGAGCCCCGGACCGGGGAGCTGTTTTTT
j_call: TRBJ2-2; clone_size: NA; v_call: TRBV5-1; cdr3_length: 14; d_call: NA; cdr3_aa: CASSFGPNTGELFF; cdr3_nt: TGCGCCAGCAGCTTCGGACCGAACACCGGGGAGCTGTTTTTT
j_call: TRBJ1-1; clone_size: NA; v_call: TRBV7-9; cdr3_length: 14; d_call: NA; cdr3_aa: CASSRTPTDTEAFF; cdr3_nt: TGTGCCAGCAGCCGGACACCGACGGACACTGAAGCTTTCTTT
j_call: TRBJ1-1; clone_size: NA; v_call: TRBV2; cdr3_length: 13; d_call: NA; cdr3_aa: CASSEQGGGEAFF; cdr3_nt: TGTGCCAGCAGTGAACAGGGAGGGGGTGAAGCTTTCTTT
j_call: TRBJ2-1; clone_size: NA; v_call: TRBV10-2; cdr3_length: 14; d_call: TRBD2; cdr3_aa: CASSRSSGNNEQFF; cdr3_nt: TGCGCCAGCAGTAGGTCTAGCGGAAACAATGAGCAGTTCTTC
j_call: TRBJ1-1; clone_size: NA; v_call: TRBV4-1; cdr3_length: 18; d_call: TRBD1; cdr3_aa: CASSQDRLTTGTNTEAFF; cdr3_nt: TGCGCCAGCAGCCAAGATCGTTTGACGACAGGGACGAACACTGAAGCTTTCTTT
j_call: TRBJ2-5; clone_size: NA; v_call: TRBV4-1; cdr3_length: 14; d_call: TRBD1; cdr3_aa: CASSLDRGQETQYF; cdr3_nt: TGCGCCAGCAGCCTAGACAGGGGGCAAGAGACCCAGTACTTC
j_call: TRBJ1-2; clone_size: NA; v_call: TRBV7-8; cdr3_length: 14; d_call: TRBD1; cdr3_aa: CASSPNWDRGGYTF; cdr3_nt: TGTGCCAGCAGCCCAAACTGGGACAGGGGCGGCTACACCTTC
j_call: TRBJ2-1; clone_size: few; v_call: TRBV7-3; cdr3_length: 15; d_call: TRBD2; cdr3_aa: CASSALADTYNEQFF; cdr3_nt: TGTGCCAGCAGCGCACTAGCGGACACCTACAATGAGCAGTTCTTC
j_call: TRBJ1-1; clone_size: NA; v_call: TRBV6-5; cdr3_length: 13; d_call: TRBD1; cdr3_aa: CASSSGQGGEAFF; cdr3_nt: TGTGCCAGCAGTTCCGGACAGGGAGGGGAAGCTTTCTTT
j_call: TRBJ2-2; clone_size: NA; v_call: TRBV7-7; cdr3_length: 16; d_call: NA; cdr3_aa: CASSPRAASNTGELFF; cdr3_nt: TGTGCTAGCAGCCCAAGGGCAGCCTCGAACACCGGGGAGCTGTTTTTT
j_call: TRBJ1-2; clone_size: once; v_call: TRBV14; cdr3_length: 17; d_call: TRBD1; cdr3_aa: CASSQEPPGQHAYGYTF; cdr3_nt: TGTGCCAGCAGCCAAGAACCTCCGGGACAGCACGCCTATGGCTACACCTTC
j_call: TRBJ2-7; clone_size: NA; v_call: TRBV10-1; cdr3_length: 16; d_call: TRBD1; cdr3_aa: CASSEFGTGTTYEQYF; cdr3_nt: TGCGCCAGCAGTGAGTTTGGGACAGGGACTACCTACGAGCAGTACTTC
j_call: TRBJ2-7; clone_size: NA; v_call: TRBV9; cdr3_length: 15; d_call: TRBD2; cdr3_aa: CASSVGGGITYEQYF; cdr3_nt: TGTGCCAGCAGCGTAGGCGGGGGGATCACCTACGAGCAGTACTTC
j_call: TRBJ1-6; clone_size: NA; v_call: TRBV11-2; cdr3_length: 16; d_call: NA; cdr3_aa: CASRTTGLGDNSPLHF; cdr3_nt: TGTGCCAGCCGGACTACAGGGCTAGGAGATAATTCACCCCTCCACTTT
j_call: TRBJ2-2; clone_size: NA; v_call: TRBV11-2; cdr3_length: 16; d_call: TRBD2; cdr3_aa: CASSFRLAGVTGELFF; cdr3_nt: TGTGCCAGCAGCTTTCGACTAGCGGGAGTCACCGGGGAGCTGTTTTTT
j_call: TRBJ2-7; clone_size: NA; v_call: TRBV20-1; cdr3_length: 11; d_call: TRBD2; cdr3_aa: CSARLAGEQYF; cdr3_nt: TGCAGTGCTAGACTAGCGGGAGAGCAGTACTTC
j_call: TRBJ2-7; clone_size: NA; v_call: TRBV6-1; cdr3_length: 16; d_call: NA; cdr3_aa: CASSEARGTALYEQYF; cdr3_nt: TGTGCCAGCAGTGAAGCCCGGGGAACCGCGCTCTACGAGCAGTACTTC
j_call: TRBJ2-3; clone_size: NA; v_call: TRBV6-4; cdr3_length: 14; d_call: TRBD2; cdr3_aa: CASSVAGGPDTQYF; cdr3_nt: TGTGCCAGCAGTGTAGCGGGAGGGCCAGATACGCAGTATTTT
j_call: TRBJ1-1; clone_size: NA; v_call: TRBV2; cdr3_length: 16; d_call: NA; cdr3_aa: CASSSTFRQTSTEAFF; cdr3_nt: TGTGCCAGCAGTTCCACCTTCCGACAGACCAGCACTGAAGCTTTCTTT
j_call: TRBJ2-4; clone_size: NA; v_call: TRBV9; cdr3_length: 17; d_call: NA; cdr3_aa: CASSPGAAPRPRNIQYF; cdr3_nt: TGTGCCAGCAGCCCGGGGGCGGCTCCCCGACCCAGAAACATTCAGTACTTC
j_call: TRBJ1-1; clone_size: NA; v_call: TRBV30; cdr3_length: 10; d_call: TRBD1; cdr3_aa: CAGGGSGAFF; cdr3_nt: TGTGCCGGAGGGGGCTCGGGGGCTTTCTTT
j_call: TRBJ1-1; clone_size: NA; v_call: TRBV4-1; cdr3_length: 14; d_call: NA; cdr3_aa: CASSHEGPAAEAFF; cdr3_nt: TGCGCCAGCAGCCATGAGGGCCCGGCCGCTGAAGCTTTCTTT
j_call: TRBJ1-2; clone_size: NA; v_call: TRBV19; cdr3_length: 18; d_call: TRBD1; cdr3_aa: CASSIVGTGSAQNYGYTF; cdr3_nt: TGTGCCAGTAGTATAGTTGGGACAGGGAGCGCCCAGAACTATGGCTACACCTTC